This TCR beta chain was recovered during a study of shared clonotypes between healthy human individuals. Recent acute infections and vaccinations were absent in the healthy HIV-negative adult donors. The CDR3 runs 13 residues. CDR1 and CDR2 from the germline V gene are KGHSH and LQKENI. Trimming left V 4 bases short and J 11 bases short, with 12 bases between. Assay: immunoSEQ multiplex PCR; the TCRdb copy retains only in-frame clones and omits some. The repertoire holds more than 2 million clones, approximately 94% seen once, with 0.1% to 0.15% in the top ten. This clonotype originated in a man younger than 30 in good health. This sequence joins TRBV18 and TRBJ1-6; D is unresolved. The sequenced material came from naive CD4+ T cells sorted from blood. Subset indicated: CD45RA+ positively selected. CDR3 DNA: TGTGCCAGCTCACAAGGCGAGTCCCCACCCCTCCACTTT. This sequence encodes CASSQGESPPLHF.